The clone carrying this T cell receptor beta chain was observed many times. The data were taken from a study of T cells in Graves' hyperthyroidism and ophthalmopathy. The overall study: Peripheral blood was collected at initial diagnosis, before any treatment.

CDR1 and CDR2 (germline): SGHRS, YFSETQ. Deletions cut 1 base from V and 6 bases from J, with 11 bases between. The CDR3 loop spans 15 amino acids. RNA transcripts served as the template for amplifying TCR beta CDR3 regions. First-round RT-PCR of the TCR CDR3 relied on the HTBI primer set. From the multiplex PCR reads, TCRdb called clonotypes with MiXCR, one entry per CDR3 protein. The sample holds about 380,000 distinct CDR3 sequences; around an eighth are singletons and the top ten take roughly 20%. This clonotype was obtained from a man aged 25-40 years with Graves' hyperthyroidism that later progressed to Graves' ophthalmopathy. This chain links TRBV5-1 with TRBJ1-6; possibly TRBD1 for D (6 bases). Sequencing input: blood. CDR3 loop: CASSLTGTSNSPLHF. CDR3 DNA sequence: TGCGCCAGCAGCTTGACAGGGACGTCTAATTCACCCCTCCACTTT.